The clone carrying this TCR beta chain has more than one count but fewer than ten. Its cognate antigen is unknown. The sample belongs to a study of T cells after yellow fever vaccination. About the study: SMART-Seq v4 Ultra Low Input prepared libraries from low-cell fractions.

Synthesis of TCR cDNA relied on 5'RACE template switching, which attached a universal primer site and UMIs. From the 5' RACE reads, TCRdb called clonotypes with MiXCR, one entry per CDR3 protein. The data contain 150,000 to 200,000 distinct CDR3 sequences, around 9.7% of them seen just once; the ten biggest clones take up under 40%. The study's findings and limits: A small share of clonotypes appeared in both CD4 and CD8 compartments. Reappearance after the booster was observed for most primary-vaccination clones (roughly 97% CD4, over 70% CD8).

Per the germline V gene, CDR1 is SGHTA and CDR2 is FQGTGA. CDR3 size: 16 residues. The trim removed 4 bases at V and 8 bases at J, leaving 6 bases unmatched. The starting material was CD8+ T cells sorted from PBMCs, obtained 45 days after the yellow fever booster vaccination. The source of this sequence is a young man who received the YFV17D yellow fever vaccine. The chain combines TRBV7-3 with TRBJ2-1; TRBD2 matches at 15 bases. The CDR3: CASSSRTSGGAHEQFF. The CDR3 nucleotides read TGTGCCAGCAGCTCCAGGACTAGCGGGGGGGCCCATGAGCAGTTCTTC. Full variable domain (rest looked up from reference TRBV7-3 and TRBJ2-1): GAGVSQTPSNKVTEKGKYVELRCDPISGHTALYWYRQSLGQGPEFLIYFQGTGAADDSGLPNDRFFAVRPEGSVSTLKIQRTERGDSAVYLCASSSRTSGGAHEQFFGPGTRLTVL.